The sequence of this T cell receptor (beta chain) was determined in a study of molecular identifiers for immune sequencing clone quantification. Study-wide points: The study reportedly detected spiked Jurkat TCR RNA from one cell among around 1 million naive cells.

The bulk TCR libraries were made with methods described before and with listed TCR primers. TCRdb itself ran the PCR reads through MiXCR, one entry per CDR3 protein. This sample has about 640,000 distinct CDR3 sequences, with nearly 20% found just once. This clonotype was recorded many times. Its antigen is still unknown. The sorting of naive CD8 T cells used the CD8+CD4-CCR7+CD45RA+ phenotype. The V segment lost 6 bases and the J segment 3 bases; nucleotides outside the gene matches: 8. The CDR3 totals 16 residues. In germline, CDR1 is MDHEN, CDR2 SYDVKM. Sequencing input: naive CD8+ T cells from blood, with Jurkat cell RNA spiked in. Subset defined: FACS-sorted CD8+CD4-CCR7+CD45RA+ naive T cells. The receptor's source is a human donor in good health. Some libraries in this study had Jurkat cell RNA spiked in. This sequence joins TRBV28 and TRBJ1-5; 10 nucleotides agree with TRBD1. CDR3 nucleotides: TGTGCCAGCAGCTTGGGACAGGGGTTATACAATCAGCCCCAGCATTTT. This translates into CASSLGQGLYNQPQHF.